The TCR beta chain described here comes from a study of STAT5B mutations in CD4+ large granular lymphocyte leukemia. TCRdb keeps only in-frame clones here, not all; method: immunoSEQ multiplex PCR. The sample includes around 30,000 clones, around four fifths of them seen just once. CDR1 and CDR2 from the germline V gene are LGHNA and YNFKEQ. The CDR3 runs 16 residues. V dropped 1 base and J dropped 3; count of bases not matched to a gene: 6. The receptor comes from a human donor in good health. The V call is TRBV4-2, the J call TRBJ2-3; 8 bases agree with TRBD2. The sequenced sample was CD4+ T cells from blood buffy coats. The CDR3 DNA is TGTGCCAGCAGCCAAGTCACGGGAGGGGTGACAGATACGCAGTATTTT. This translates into CASSQVTGGVTDTQYF.